What follows are 2 T cell receptor beta chains derived from one specimen sequenced in a study of technical replicates of blood from a handful of donors (dated by TCRdb to the late 2010s). Preparation of the library involved the immunoSEQ multiplex PCR assay. TCRdb holds this immuneACCESS table with in-frame rearrangements only. Some clones are missing; in checked studies, unresolved V genes explain under half, and the rest has no known cause. The sample data list tens of thousands of clones, and 90% to 95% of these were observed just once. The leading ten clones occupy around 4% of the sample. Specimen: PBMCs. These receptors originate from a human donor in good health. Some clones in this sample may be carry-over from other donors' samples.

The chain employs TRBV18 and TRBJ1-5; D gene ambiguous. The ends were cut back, 5 bases at V and 2 bases at J, with 19 bases in the middle. The germline CDR1 and CDR2 sequences are KGHSH and LQKENI. This CDR3 spans 17 amino acids. CDR3 region: CASSGRPNQRGNQPQHF. Here the CDR3 DNA reads TGTGCCAGCTCAGGGAGGCCAAATCAAAGGGGCAATCAGCCCCAGCATTTT.

The chain is built from TRBV6-5 and TRBJ1-1; D may be TRBD1 (5 bases). The CDR3 runs to 14 residues. Between the trimmed V and J ends, which lost 4 bases and 3 bases, there was a span of 12 bases. The germline CDR1 and CDR2 sequences are MNHEY and SVGAGI. The CDR3 loop reads CASSLGGADTEAFF. CDR3 in DNA: TGTGCCAGCAGTTTGGGGGGAGCGGACACTGAAGCTTTCTTT.